The 18 T cell receptor beta chains below were found in one sample sequenced in a study of monozygotic twins with inflammatory bowel disease. TCRdb re-called the 5' RACE reads and catalogs CDR3 proteins one per entry, DNA excluded. The table gives some 90,000 distinct CDR3 sequences; the top ten clones make up around 7.2% of it. Sequenced: blood. The receptors here all came from a human donor with ulcerative colitis or Crohn's disease, or a healthy co-twin of an affected twin (not recorded which).

The gene calls are TRBV4-2 and TRBJ2-5; there is no DNA to check the TCRdb D call of TRBD1. The CDR3 has 16 residues. Germline V CDR1 and CDR2: LGHNA, YNFKEQ. The CDR3 is CASSQVKGQGGETQYF.

The V and J genes are TRBV12-3 or TRBV12-4 and TRBJ2-5; TCRdb returns TRBD1, unconfirmable since there is no DNA. The CDR3 spans 13 residues. CDR3 protein: CASSWGGAETQYF.

This chain connects TRBV12-3 or TRBV12-4 to TRBJ2-2. CDR3 length equals 16 residues. The chain's CDR3 is CASSPSITRNTGELFF.

The genes are TRBV7-2 and TRBJ1-5. The CDR3 runs 13 residues. Per the germline V gene, CDR1 is SGHTA and CDR2 is FQGNSA. The CDR3 sequence is CASSLSLHQPQHF. Based on the CDR3 plus reference TRBV7-2 and TRBJ1-5, the full variable domain is GAGVSQSPSNKVTEKGKDVELRCDPISGHTALYWYRQSLGQGLEFLIYFQGNSAPDKSGLPSDRFSAERTGGSVSTLTIQRTQQEDSAVYLCASSLSLHQPQHFGDGTRLSIL.

This rearrangement joins TRBV12-3 or TRBV12-4 to TRBJ2-3; TCRdb returns TRBD2, unconfirmable since there is no DNA. CDR3 size: 14 residues. The CDR3 loop reads CASSPSGTLDTQYF.

V gene TRBV5-1 combines with J gene TRBJ2-2; the D call of TRBD1 rests on TCRdb alone, since no DNA is present to check it. The germline V gene encodes CDR1 SGHRS and CDR2 YFSETQ. There are 12 residues in the CDR3. This CDR3 is CASSDSTGELFF.

The V and J genes are TRBV5-6 and TRBJ1-5; the D call from TCRdb, TRBD1, cannot be confirmed without DNA. Germline CDR1 is SGHDT and CDR2 is YYEEEE. This CDR3 spans 17 amino acids. This chain's CDR3 is CASSLRSGTGGNQPQHF.

V and J are TRBV11-2 and TRBJ2-1; TCRdb indicates TRBD2, and absent DNA this call remains unverified. Germline CDR1 SGHAT, CDR2 FQNNGV. The CDR3 sequence is 21 residues long. The CDR3 reads CASSSRIPAGTSGGWNNEQFF.

The J gene is TRBJ1-1, the V gene TRBV12-3 or TRBV12-4; TCRdb returns TRBD1, unconfirmable since there is no DNA. CDR3 length: 13 amino acids. The CDR3 sequence is CASIRQSNTEAFF.

CDR3 protein: CASSFLGAGTMNTEAFF. V usage is TRBV7-8 and J usage is TRBJ1-1; TCRdb designates TRBD1, a call that cannot be tested without DNA. This CDR3 region has 17 residues. Germline lookup yields CDR1 SGHVS and CDR2 FQNEAQ.

The chain employs TRBV7-8 and TRBJ1-6. Germline-derived CDR1 and CDR2 are SGHVS and FQNEAQ. This CDR3 spans 15 amino acids. The CDR3 sequence: CASSLRESYNSPLHF.

This rearrangement joins TRBV19 to TRBJ1-1; TCRdb lists TRBD1, though no DNA is available to test this call. The CDR3 totals 15 residues. Germline CDR1 LNHDA, CDR2 SQIVND (reference sequence). The CDR3 sequence is CASSMTGTANTEAFF.

The chain is built from TRBV3-1 and TRBJ1-3; the D gene TCRdb calls, TRBD1, cannot be checked with no DNA. CDR1 is LGHDT and CDR2 is YNNKEL in the germline V gene (reference sequence). The CDR3 has 17 residues. The CDR3 region is CASRSGTGAFSGNTIYF.

This chain links TRBV20-1 with TRBJ1-1. Germline lookup yields CDR1 DFQATT and CDR2 SNEGSKA (reference sequence). This CDR3 is built from 13 residues. CDR3 protein: CSARNGERHEAFF.

The CDR3 protein is CSAKRGAAGYGYTF. The chain joins TRBV20-1 to TRBJ1-2; with no DNA, the TCRdb D assignment of TRBD1 cannot be verified. CDR1 DFQATT and CDR2 SNEGSKA come from the germline V gene (reference sequence). The CDR3 contains 14 residues.

This chain uses TRBV5-6 with TRBJ2-3; the D gene TCRdb calls, TRBD1, cannot be checked with no DNA. CDR1 and CDR2 from the germline V gene are SGHDT and YYEEEE. This CDR3 contains 18 residues. The CDR3: CASSPGVWSLTITDTQYF. Drawing the rest from reference TRBV5-6 and TRBJ2-3, the complete variable domain is DAGVTQSPTHLIKTRGQQVTLRCSPKSGHDTVSWYQQALGQGPQFIFQYYEEEERQRGNFPDRFSGHQFPNYSSELNVNALLLGDSALYLCASSPGVWSLTITDTQYFGPGTRLTVL.

The chain joins TRBV5-6 to TRBJ1-2; TCRdb calls TRBD1, which cannot be checked without DNA. CDR3 length: 12 amino acids. Germline V gene data show CDR1 as SGHDT and CDR2 as YYEEEE. This CDR3 reads CASSQYRAGYTF.

The chain is built from TRBV9 and TRBJ2-3; without DNA, the TCRdb call of TRBD1 cannot be checked. The CDR3 extends over 16 amino acids. Germline V gene lookup returns CDR1 SGDLS and CDR2 YYNGEE. CDR3 protein: CASSVGAGAVVDTQYF.